This T cell receptor (beta chain) is drawn from a study of T cell repertoires in ileal Crohn's disease. General study findings and limits: Compared with CD4 T cells, sorted CD8 cells carried more expanded clones.

Around 0.45 micrograms of biopsy DNA per sample underwent TCRB immunosequencing. Sequencing was performed with immunoSEQ multiplex PCR; in TCRdb, only in-frame clones are kept and a portion is missing. The repertoire has approximately 6,400 clones, about four fifths of them found once; the top ten carry roughly 17%. Notes on this clone: No antigen is known for it.

CDR3 length: 14 amino acids. Germline trimming cut 5 bases from V and 5 bases from J; bases unmatched to any gene: 4. Looked up from germline, CDR1 is SGHTA and CDR2 is FQGNSA. V gene TRBV7-2 combines with J gene TRBJ2-2; 8 positions agree with TRBD1. The receptor comes from an adult with Crohn's disease. Sequencing input: ileal tissue. The CDR3 sequence: CASSARQGTGELFF. CDR3 bases: TGTGCCAGCAGCGCGCGACAGGGGACCGGGGAGCTGTTTTTT.